The 15 T cell receptor beta chains presented below share a single source sample, sequenced in a study of CD8 T cells in Susac syndrome. RNA, at roughly 0.45 to 1 ug, was reverse transcribed with random hexamers. TCRdb reprocessed the immunoSEQ multiplex PCR reads with MiXCR, giving one entry per CDR3 protein. The repertoire holds hundreds of thousands of distinct CDR3 sequences, 95% seen once, with 0.095% in the top ten. Sequenced material: CD4+ T cells from PBMCs. The receptors originated from a human donor with multiple sclerosis.

This chain connects TRBV28 to TRBJ2-1; no clear D gene. The V end was cut by 8 bases, the J end by 9 bases, with 23 bases between. This CDR3 has 15 amino acids. Germline V gene data show CDR1 as MDHEN and CDR2 as SYDVKM. This CDR3 reads CASLGSDVSFGEQFF. The CDR3 DNA is TGTGCCAGCCTAGGCAGCGACGTCTCATTCGGTGAGCAGTTCTTC.

The rearrangement joins TRBV28 to TRBJ2-1, with 12 bases lining up with TRBD2. CDR1 and CDR2 from the germline V gene are MDHEN and SYDVKM. This CDR3 contains 16 residues. J gave up 7 bases and V 5 bases, and 9 bases lay outside the gene matches. CDR3 region: CASSPHLAGGQNEQFF. For the CDR3, the DNA is TGTGCCAGCAGTCCCCACCTAGCGGGAGGGCAGAATGAGCAGTTCTTC. Combining the CDR3 with reference TRBV28 and TRBJ2-1 gives the whole variable domain DVKVTQSSRYLVKRTGEKVFLECVQDMDHENMFWYRQDPGLGLRLIYFSYDVKMKEKGDIPEGYSVSREKKERFSLILESASTNQTSMYLCASSPHLAGGQNEQFFGPGTRLTVL.

The rearrangement uses TRBV9 and TRBJ2-7; D is undetermined. The CDR3 spans 14 residues. Trimming shortened V by 3 bases and J by 2 bases, and 12 bases separated the two germline ends. The V gene's germline CDR1 is SGDLS and CDR2 YYNGEE. The CDR3 loop reads CASSARWPAYEQYF. The DNA of the CDR3 is TGTGCCAGCAGCGCCAGGTGGCCGGCCTACGAGCAGTACTTC.

The gene calls are TRBV7-2 and TRBJ1-1; D is possibly TRBD1 (6 bases). Germline V gene sequence: CDR1 SGHTA, CDR2 FQGNSA. The CDR3 contains 14 residues. Trimming pared 4 bases from V and 1 base from J, leaving 10 bases between. The CDR3 here is CASSSQGKNTEAFF. The CDR3 DNA reads TGTGCCAGCAGCTCCCAGGGGAAGAACACTGAAGCTTTCTTT.

The chain couples TRBV27 to TRBJ2-7; 7 bases match TRBD2. Trimming took 6 bases from V and 3 from J; bases not matched to a gene: 8. Germline V gene sequence: CDR1 MNHEY, CDR2 SMNVEV (reference sequence). This CDR3 is 14 amino acids long. This CDR3 is CASRTGRESYEQYF. The CDR3 nucleotides are TGTGCCAGCAGAACCGGGCGGGAGAGCTACGAGCAGTACTTC.

The CDR3 loop is CASSGLAGGEQYF. CDR3 sequence (DNA): TGTGCCAGCAGTGGACTAGCGGGAGGAGAGCAGTACTTC. V usage is TRBV2 and J usage is TRBJ2-7, with 13 bases aligning to TRBD2. After removal of 4 bases from V and 7 bases from J, the junction contained 1 base not matched to a gene. The CDR3 is 13 amino acids. Looked up from germline, CDR1 is SNHLY and CDR2 is FYNNEI.

The chain recombines TRBV20-1 with TRBJ2-3, with D perhaps given as TRBD1 or TRBD2 (5 bases each). Trimming cost V 0 bases and J 1 base, with 5 bases left between them. CDR1 DFQATT and CDR2 SNEGSKA come from the germline V gene (reference sequence). This CDR3 spans 13 amino acids. The CDR3 DNA sequence: TGCAGTGCTAGAGAGGGGGGCACAGATACGCAGTATTTT. Translating gives CSAREGGTDTQYF.

The chain uses TRBV2 and TRBJ1-1; 8 bases are shared with TRBD1. CDR3 length: 18 residues. Germline CDR1 is SNHLY and CDR2 is FYNNEI. Trimming at V came to 4 bases and at J to 0 bases, leaving 13 bases not matched to a gene. The CDR3: CASSAKRDRGSVNTEAFF. The CDR3 DNA follows: TGTGCCAGCAGTGCCAAAAGAGACAGGGGCTCGGTGAACACTGAAGCTTTCTTT. The full variable domain, its missing parts supplied by reference TRBV2 and TRBJ1-1, is EPEVTQTPSHQVTQMGQEVILRCVPISNHLYFYWYRQILGQKVEFLVSFYNNEISEKSEIFDDQFSVERPDGSNFTLKIRSTKLEDSAMYFCASSAKRDRGSVNTEAFFGQGTRLTVV.

The chain uses TRBV18 and TRBJ1-4; D gene ambiguous. Looked up from germline, CDR1 is KGHSH and CDR2 is LQKENI. The CDR3 contains 15 residues. V lost 1 base, J lost 2 bases, and 8 bases lay in between. The CDR3 spells CASSPRGLTNEKLFF. CDR3 coding DNA: TGTGCCAGCTCACCACGGGGTCTGACTAATGAAAAACTGTTTTTT. Based on the CDR3 plus reference TRBV18 and TRBJ1-4, the full variable domain is NAGVMQNPRHLVRRRGQEARLRCSPMKGHSHVYWYRQLPEEGLKFMVYLQKENIIDESGMPKERFSAEFPKEGPSILRIQQVVRGDSAAYFCASSPRGLTNEKLFFGSGTQLSVL.

The V call is TRBV7-2, the J call TRBJ1-5; D is perhaps TRBD1 (5 bases). CDR1 is SGHTA, CDR2 FQGNSA, per germline. The CDR3 sequence is 12 residues long. Trimming stripped 3 bases from V and 6 bases from J, with 6 bases between. The CDR3 here is CASSLGPQPQHF. As DNA, the CDR3 is TGTGCCAGCAGCTTGGGGCCTCAGCCCCAGCATTTT.

The gene calls are TRBV3-1 and TRBJ1-1, with D uncertain. The CDR3 totals 13 residues. Trimming removed 7 bases from V and 1 base from J, with 10 bases in between. Germline values: CDR1 LGHDT, CDR2 YNNKEL (reference sequence). In nucleotides, the CDR3 is TGTGCCAGCATGTCACCTGAGAACACTGAAGCTTTCTTT. This translates into CASMSPENTEAFF. Combining the CDR3 with reference TRBV3-1 and TRBJ1-1 gives the whole variable domain DTAVSQTPKYLVTQMGNDKSIKCEQNLGHDTMYWYKQDSKKFLKIMFSYNNKELIINETVPNRFSPKSPDKAHLNLHINSLELGDSAVYFCASMSPENTEAFFGQGTRLTVV.

This chain uses TRBV19 with TRBJ2-2; no firm D call. In germline, CDR1 is LNHDA, CDR2 SQIVND (reference sequence). Between the trimmed V and J ends, which lost 11 bases and 8 bases, there was a span of 6 bases. The CDR3 runs to 9 residues. The CDR3 loop is CAGAGELFF. DNA of the CDR3: TGTGCCGGAGCAGGGGAGCTGTTTTTT.

This clonotype has only one observation. The chain couples TRBV14 to TRBJ1-1; 10 nucleotides line up with TRBD1. This CDR3 spans 18 amino acids. Germline trimming cut 0 bases from V and 4 bases from J; bases unmatched to any gene: 11. The germline gives CDR1 SGHDN, CDR2 FVKESK. In DNA form, the CDR3 reads TGTGCCAGCAGCCAAGAGGTGACAGGGGGCAATTGGATCACTGAAGCTTTCTTT. Translation gives CASSQEVTGGNWITEAFF.

The V call is TRBV20-1, the J call TRBJ2-1; no clear D. Per the germline V gene, CDR1 is DFQATT and CDR2 is SNEGSKA (reference sequence). V was pared by 5 bases and J by 5 bases, with 19 bases between. The CDR3 loop spans 15 amino acids. CDR3 DNA: TGCAGTGCTCTAGAGCTCACTCGAGGAAACAATGAGCAGTTCTTC. This translates into CSALELTRGNNEQFF.

This clonotype has only one observation. The V call is TRBV19, the J call TRBJ2-3; D assignment may be TRBD1 or TRBD2 (5 bases each). Germline values: CDR1 LNHDA, CDR2 SQIVND (reference sequence). CDR3 size: 14 residues. Trimming cost V 5 bases and J 5 bases, with 14 bases left between them. The CDR3 protein is CASSAWRGEDTQYF. In DNA form, the CDR3 reads TGTGCCAGTAGTGCTTGGAGAGGGGAAGATACGCAGTATTTT.